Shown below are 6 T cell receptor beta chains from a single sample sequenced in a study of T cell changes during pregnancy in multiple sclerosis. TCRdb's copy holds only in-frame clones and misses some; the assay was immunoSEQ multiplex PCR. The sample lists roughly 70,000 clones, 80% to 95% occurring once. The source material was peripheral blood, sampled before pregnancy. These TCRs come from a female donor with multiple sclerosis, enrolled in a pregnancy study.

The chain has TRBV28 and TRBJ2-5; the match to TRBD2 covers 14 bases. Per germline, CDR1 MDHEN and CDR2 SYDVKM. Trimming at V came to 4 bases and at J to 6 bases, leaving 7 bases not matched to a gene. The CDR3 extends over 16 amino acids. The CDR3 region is CASSSGTSGSWKTQYF. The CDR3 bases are TGTGCCAGCAGTTCCGGGACTAGCGGGAGTTGGAAGACCCAGTACTTC.

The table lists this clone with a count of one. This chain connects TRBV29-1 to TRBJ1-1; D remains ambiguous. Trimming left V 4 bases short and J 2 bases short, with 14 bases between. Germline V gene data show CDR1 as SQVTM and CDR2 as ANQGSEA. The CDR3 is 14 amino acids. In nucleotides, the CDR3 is TGCAGCGTTGTCACTCAGGCTATTAACACTGAAGCTTTCTTT. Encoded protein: CSVVTQAINTEAFF.

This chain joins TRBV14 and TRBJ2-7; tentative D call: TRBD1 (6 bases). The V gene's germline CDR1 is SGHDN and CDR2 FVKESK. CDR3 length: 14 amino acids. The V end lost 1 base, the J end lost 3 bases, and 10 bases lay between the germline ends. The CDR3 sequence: CASSQAGVNYEQYF. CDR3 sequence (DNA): TGTGCCAGCAGCCAAGCAGGGGTAAACTACGAGCAGTACTTC.

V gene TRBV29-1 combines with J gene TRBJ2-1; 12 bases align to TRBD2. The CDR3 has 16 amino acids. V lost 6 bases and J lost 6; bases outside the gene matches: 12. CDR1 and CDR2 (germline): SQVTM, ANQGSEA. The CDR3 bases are TGCAGCGTAGATGGACTAGCGGGACTTGTGGGCAATGAGCAGTTCTTC. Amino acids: CSVDGLAGLVGNEQFF.

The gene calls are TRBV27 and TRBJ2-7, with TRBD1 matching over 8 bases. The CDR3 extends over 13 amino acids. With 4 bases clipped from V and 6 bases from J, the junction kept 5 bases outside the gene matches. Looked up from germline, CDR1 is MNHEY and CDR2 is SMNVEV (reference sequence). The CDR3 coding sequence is TGTGCCAGCAGTTATTCCAGGGGGCGCGAGCAGTACTTC. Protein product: CASSYSRGREQYF.

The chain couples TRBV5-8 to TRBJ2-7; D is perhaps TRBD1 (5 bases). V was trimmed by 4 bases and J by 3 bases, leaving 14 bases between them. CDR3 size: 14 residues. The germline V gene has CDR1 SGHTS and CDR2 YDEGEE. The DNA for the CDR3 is TGTGCCAGCAGCCCTCGGACACTTATCTACGAGCAGTACTTC. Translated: CASSPRTLIYEQYF.